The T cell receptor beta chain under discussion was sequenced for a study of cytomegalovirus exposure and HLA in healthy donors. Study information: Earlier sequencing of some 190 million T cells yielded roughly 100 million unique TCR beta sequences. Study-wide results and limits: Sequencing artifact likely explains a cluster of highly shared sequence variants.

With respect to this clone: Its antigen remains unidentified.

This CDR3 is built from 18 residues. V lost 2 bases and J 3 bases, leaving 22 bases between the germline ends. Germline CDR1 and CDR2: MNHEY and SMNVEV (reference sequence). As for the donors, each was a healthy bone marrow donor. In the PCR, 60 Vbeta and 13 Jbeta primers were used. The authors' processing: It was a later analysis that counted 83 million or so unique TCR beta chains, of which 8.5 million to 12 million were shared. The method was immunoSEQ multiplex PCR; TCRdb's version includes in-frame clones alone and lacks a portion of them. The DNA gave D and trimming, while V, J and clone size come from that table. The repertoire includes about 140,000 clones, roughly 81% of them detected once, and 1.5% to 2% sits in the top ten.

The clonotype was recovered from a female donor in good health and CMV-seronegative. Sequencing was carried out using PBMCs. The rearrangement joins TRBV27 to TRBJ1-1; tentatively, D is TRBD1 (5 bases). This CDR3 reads CASSLGIPGGGVDTEAFF. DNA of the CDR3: TGTGCCAGCAGTTTAGGTATCCCGGGGGGGGGAGTGGACACTGAAGCTTTCTTT.